A single sample is the source of the 30 T cell receptor beta chains below, sequenced in a study of blood T cell repertoires in COVID-19. Produced via immunoSEQ multiplex PCR; TCRdb's table is partial and in-frame only. Altogether 150,000 to 200,000 clones are present, about four fifths being singletons, with the ten largest covering about 3.6%. Sequencing input: PBMCs or T cells enriched from blood (not recorded which). Receptor source: a woman in her forties or fifties in a cohort exposed to, infected with or recovered from COVID-19 (not recorded which).

The chain links TRBV19 to TRBJ1-2, with 8 bases fitting TRBD1. This CDR3 spans 13 amino acids. Per germline, CDR1 LNHDA and CDR2 SQIVND (reference sequence). With V trimmed by 6 bases and J by 10 bases, 10 bases remained unmatched. DNA for the CDR3: TGTGCCAGTAGCGTGACAGGGGCCCGTGACTACACCTTC. Encoded protein: CASSVTGARDYTF. Combining the CDR3 with reference TRBV19 and TRBJ1-2 gives the whole variable domain DGGITQSPKYLFRKEGQNVTLSCEQNLNHDAMYWYRQDPGQGLRLIYYSQIVNDFQKGDIAEGYSVSREKKESFPLTVTSAQKNPTAFYLCASSVTGARDYTFGSGTRLTVV.

This sequence joins TRBV11-1 and TRBJ2-3; tentative D call: TRBD2 (7 bases). Deletions cut 5 bases from V and 2 bases from J, with 17 bases between. CDR3 size: 16 residues. Germline assignment: CDR1 SGHAT and CDR2 FQDESV (reference sequence). CDR3 loop: CASSQGGGQFTDTQYF. CDR3 sequence (DNA): TGTGCCAGCAGCCAGGGAGGGGGACAATTCACAGATACGCAGTATTTT.

The chain combines TRBV25-1 with TRBJ1-2, with TRBD1 matching 7 bases. Trimming took 3 bases from V and 5 from J; bases not matched to a gene: 6. This CDR3 is 14 amino acids long. Germline loops: CDR1 MGHDK, CDR2 SYGVNS. The CDR3 reads CASSDPDREYGYTF. CDR3 DNA: TGTGCCAGCAGTGACCCCGACAGGGAGTATGGCTACACCTTC.

This chain uses TRBV11-2 with TRBJ2-1, with 10 positions matching TRBD2. There are 17 residues in the CDR3. V gave up 4 bases and J gave up 0 bases; unmatched junction bases: 6. CDR1 and CDR2 from the germline V gene are SGHAT and FQNNGV. The CDR3 spells CASSSRTSGSSYNEQFF. CDR3 nucleotide sequence: TGTGCCAGCAGCTCCAGGACTAGCGGAAGCTCCTACAATGAGCAGTTCTTC.

The chain employs TRBV6-2 or TRBV6-3 and TRBJ2-1; TRBD2 aligns across 11 bases. Losses at the gene ends were 2 bases for V and 2 bases for J; bases not matched to a gene: 2. Per germline, CDR1 MNHEY and CDR2 SVGEGT. This CDR3 has 16 amino acids. The chain's CDR3 is CASSYRLAGPYNEQFF. Written as DNA, the CDR3 is TGTGCCAGCAGTTACAGACTAGCGGGGCCCTACAATGAGCAGTTCTTC.

This clone has a count of ten or more. This sample includes further DNA sequences coding for the same CDR3. The V call is TRBV10-3, the J call TRBJ2-7; 10 bases agree with TRBD2. Germline V lookup: CDR1 ENHRY, CDR2 SYGVKD. This CDR3 contains 14 residues. Losses at the gene ends were 4 bases for V and 2 bases for J; bases not matched to a gene: 2. CDR3 coding DNA: TGTGCCATCAGTGGGACTAGCGGTACCTACGAGCAGTACTTC. Translated, it gives CAISGTSGTYEQYF.

The rearrangement links TRBV7-2 to TRBJ2-1, with 12 nucleotides matching TRBD2. V was clipped by 3 bases and J by 7 bases; unmatched bases: 4. The CDR3 is made up of 15 amino acids. CDR1 and CDR2 (germline): SGHTA, FQGNSA. The CDR3 region has the DNA TGTGCCAGCAGCTTTCCTAGCGGGGGGGCTAATGAGCAGTTCTTC. As protein: CASSFPSGGANEQFF.

V is TRBV6-1 and J is TRBJ1-3; 9 bases are shared with TRBD1. CDR1 is MNHNS and CDR2 is SASEGT in the germline V gene. J lost 3 bases, V lost 3 bases, and 3 bases had no gene match. The CDR3 is made up of 15 amino acids. CDR3 in amino acids: CASSDDRGFGNTIYF. For the CDR3, the DNA is TGTGCCAGCAGTGATGACAGGGGGTTTGGAAACACCATATATTTT.

CDR3 DNA: TGCAGCGACATAAAGGGTACCGGGACAGTCTACAATGAGCAGTTCTTC. It encodes CSDIKGTGTVYNEQFF. The chain uses TRBV29-1 and TRBJ2-1; TRBD1 matches at 7 bases. The germline V gene encodes CDR1 SQVTM and CDR2 ANQGSEA. The ends lost 7 bases at V and 3 bases at J; junction bases unmatched: 15. The CDR3 sequence is 16 residues long.

The chain employs TRBV28 and TRBJ1-1; TRBD1 aligns across 8 bases. This CDR3 has 14 residues. The V segment lost 5 bases and the J segment 1 base; nucleotides outside the gene matches: 3. Germline V CDR1 and CDR2: MDHEN, SYDVKM. Here the CDR3 DNA reads TGTGCCAGCAGTGCAGGGGGCGGGAACACTGAAGCTTTCTTT. Its protein product is CASSAGGGNTEAFF. Based on the CDR3 plus reference TRBV28 and TRBJ1-1, the full variable domain is DVKVTQSSRYLVKRTGEKVFLECVQDMDHENMFWYRQDPGLGLRLIYFSYDVKMKEKGDIPEGYSVSREKKERFSLILESASTNQTSMYLCASSAGGGNTEAFFGQGTRLTVV.

The gene calls are TRBV7-9 and TRBJ2-3, with 7 bases matching TRBD1. V lost 3 bases and J lost 4; bases outside the gene matches: 7. The CDR3 has 15 residues. Germline-derived CDR1 and CDR2 are SEHNR and FQNEAQ (reference sequence). The CDR3 sequence is CASSFQSGTADTQYF. Written as DNA, the CDR3 is TGTGCCAGCAGCTTTCAGAGTGGGACAGCAGATACGCAGTATTTT.

The chain combines TRBV7-8 with TRBJ1-1; no clear D gene. Germline values: CDR1 SGHVS, CDR2 FQNEAQ. With 4 bases removed from V and 10 bases from J, the gap between germline ends came to 19 bases. The CDR3 sequence is 14 residues long. The CDR3 region is CASSSPTLGLLAFF. The CDR3 coding sequence is TGTGCCAGCAGCTCACCGACTCTCGGCCTCTTAGCTTTCTTT. The variable domain in full, with the rest retrieved from reference TRBV7-8 and TRBJ1-1, is GAGVSQSPRYKVAKRGQDVALRCDPISGHVSLFWYQQALGQGPEFLTYFQNEAQLDKSGLPSDRFFAERPEGSVSTLKIQRTQQEDSAVYLCASSSPTLGLLAFFGQGTRLTVV.

The table lists this clone with a few counts. The chain is built from TRBV5-1 and TRBJ1-1; possibly TRBD1 for D (5 bases). V lost 0 bases to trimming and J lost 2 bases, with 11 bases between them. The V gene's germline CDR1 is SGHRS and CDR2 YFSETQ. This CDR3 has 15 residues. The CDR3 sequence is CASSLGDFTNTEAFF. The CDR3 DNA follows: TGCGCCAGCAGCTTGGGGGACTTCACCAACACTGAAGCTTTCTTT. Full variable domain (outside the CDR3, taken from reference TRBV5-1 and TRBJ1-1): KAGVTQTPRYLIKTRGQQVTLSCSPISGHRSVSWYQQTPGQGLQFLFEYFSETQRNKGNFPGRFSGRQFSNSRSEMNVSTLELGDSALYLCASSLGDFTNTEAFFGQGTRLTVV.

The chain combines TRBV14 with TRBJ2-1; D ambiguous. From germline, CDR1 is SGHDN and CDR2 FVKESK. The CDR3 consists of 15 residues. With 0 bases removed from V and 2 bases from J, the gap between germline ends came to 8 bases. CDR3 DNA: TGTGCCAGCAGCCAAGATCAGGTTCCCTACAATGAGCAGTTCTTC. Translated: CASSQDQVPYNEQFF.

The chain employs TRBV4-1 and TRBJ2-7, with TRBD2 matching over 10 bases. The germline CDR1 and CDR2 sequences are MGHRA and YSYEKL. The trim removed 0 bases at V and 5 bases at J, leaving 7 bases unmatched. The CDR3 contains 16 residues. CDR3 sequence (DNA): TGCGCCAGCAGCCAAGAGCCCGCTAGCGGGAGAAACGAGCAGTACTTC. It is translated as CASSQEPASGRNEQYF.

This clone was observed a single time. This chain connects TRBV5-6 to TRBJ1-5; no clear D. CDR3 size: 14 residues. Trimming took off 2 bases at V and 2 bases at J, with 8 bases between the two ends. Germline V gene data show CDR1 as SGHDT and CDR2 as YYEEEE. The CDR3 coding sequence is TGTGCCAGCAGCTTTAATCGTCGCAATCAGCCCCAGCATTTT. As protein: CASSFNRRNQPQHF.

The rearrangement joins TRBV28 to TRBJ2-1; D perhaps matches TRBD2 (6 bases). Germline lookup yields CDR1 MDHEN and CDR2 SYDVKM. The CDR3 contains 13 residues. The germline V and J ends were trimmed by 10 bases and 7 bases, with 17 bases remaining between them. The CDR3 loop is CATKAGGLNEQFF. The CDR3 DNA reads TGTGCCACCAAGGCCGGGGGATTAAATGAGCAGTTCTTC.

The V and J genes are TRBV6-5 and TRBJ2-7; the match to TRBD1 covers 9 bases. This CDR3 contains 15 residues. CDR1 and CDR2 from the germline V gene are MNHEY and SVGAGI. Unmatched junction bases numbered 7, after V lost 5 bases and J lost 2 bases. CDR3 DNA: TGTGCCAGCAGTCTTCTGGGACAGGGAGCCTACGAGCAGTACTTC. Its protein product is CASSLLGQGAYEQYF.

The chain recombines TRBV2 with TRBJ2-7, with D possibly matching TRBD1 (6 bases). This CDR3 is 12 amino acids long. Germline CDR1 SNHLY, CDR2 FYNNEI. The V and J ends lost 0 bases and 6 bases respectively, with 6 bases between them. CDR3 sequence (DNA): TGTGCCAGCAGTGAAGCAGGGGGCGAGCAGTACTTC. Amino acid sequence: CASSEAGGEQYF.

The gene calls are TRBV28 and TRBJ1-5; the D is unclear. Germline V gene lookup returns CDR1 MDHEN and CDR2 SYDVKM. The germline V and J ends were trimmed by 6 bases and 7 bases, with 16 bases remaining between them. The CDR3 is 14 residues long. In nucleotides, the CDR3 is TGTGCCAGCAGACAAGGAGGGTCAGACCAGCCCCAGCATTTT. Translation gives CASRQGGSDQPQHF.

This chain links TRBV7-2 with TRBJ2-1; possible D gene TRBD2, 5 bases. The germline V and J ends were trimmed by 1 base and 0 bases, with 7 bases remaining between them. Germline values: CDR1 SGHTA, CDR2 FQGNSA. CDR3 length: 15 residues. CDR3 residues: CASSLGRDSYNEQFF. The DNA for the CDR3 is TGTGCCAGCAGCTTAGGTCGGGACTCCTACAATGAGCAGTTCTTC.

This chain links TRBV9 with TRBJ1-4; TRBD1 might be the D (5 bases). The CDR3 is 15 residues long. The V end lost 1 base, the J end lost 4 bases, and 11 bases lay between the germline ends. The germline V gene encodes CDR1 SGDLS and CDR2 YYNGEE. CDR3 region: CASSVSSQVNEKLFF. As DNA, the CDR3 is TGTGCCAGCAGCGTATCATCACAGGTTAATGAAAAACTGTTTTTT.

The CDR3 is CASSSWVAGRTDTQYF. The CDR3 nucleotides read TGTGCCAGCAGTTCCTGGGTAGCGGGGCGCACAGATACGCAGTATTTT. The chain carries TRBV27 and TRBJ2-3; 8 bases are a match to TRBD2. From germline, CDR1 is MNHEY and CDR2 SMNVEV (reference sequence). Unmatched junction bases numbered 7, after V lost 4 bases and J lost 1 base. The CDR3 loop spans 16 amino acids.

This rearrangement joins TRBV14 to TRBJ1-6; D uncertain. V lost 0 bases, J lost 0 bases, and 9 bases lay in between. Germline CDR1 and CDR2: SGHDN and FVKESK. The length of the CDR3 is 17 residues. The CDR3 reads CASSQEPAYSYNSPLHF. The CDR3 coding sequence is TGTGCCAGCAGCCAAGAGCCAGCGTACTCCTATAATTCACCCCTCCACTTT.

J is TRBJ2-7 and V is TRBV5-1; TRBD2 is a possible D gene (5 bases). Germline V gene lookup returns CDR1 SGHRS and CDR2 YFSETQ. CDR3 length: 14 amino acids. V lost 4 bases and J lost 1, with 12 bases in between. CDR3 DNA sequence: TGCGCCAGCAGCCCCGGAGGTCAGTCCTACGAGCAGTACTTC. Encoded protein: CASSPGGQSYEQYF.

This rearrangement joins TRBV7-6 to TRBJ2-1, with TRBD1 identical over 7 bases. The CDR3 length is 15 residues. Germline values: CDR1 SGHVS, CDR2 FNYEAQ. After removal of 5 bases from V and 0 bases from J, the junction contained 4 bases not matched to a gene. CDR3 region: CASSHPGGSYNEQFF. The DNA for the CDR3 is TGTGCCAGCAGCCACCCAGGGGGCTCCTACAATGAGCAGTTCTTC.

The chain's CDR3 is CASSQDLIQGGTEAFF. The CDR3 nucleotides are TGTGCCAGCAGCCAAGACTTAATCCAGGGAGGCACTGAAGCTTTCTTT. The V gene is TRBV3-1 (or the pseudogene TRBV3-2), the J gene TRBJ1-1; the D gene is possibly TRBD1 (5 bases). Germline CDR1 is LGHDT and CDR2 is YNNKEL (reference sequence). Trimming took 0 bases from V and 4 from J, leaving 15 bases between them. This CDR3 comprises 16 residues.

This clone was detected once. The V and J genes are TRBV19 and TRBJ2-1; 10 bases line up with TRBD2. The CDR3 consists of 15 residues. From germline, CDR1 is LNHDA and CDR2 SQIVND (reference sequence). Trimming cost V 3 bases and J 4 bases; bases outside gene matches: 3. CDR3 DNA sequence: TGTGCCAGTAGTATCCCGGGACTAGCGTACAATGAGCAGTTCTTC. This sequence encodes CASSIPGLAYNEQFF.

The chain links TRBV7-6 to TRBJ1-1; D remains ambiguous. CDR3 length: 13 amino acids. The germline V and J ends were trimmed by 2 bases and 1 base, with 5 bases remaining between them. Germline CDR1 and CDR2: SGHVS and FNYEAQ. CDR3 nucleotides: TGTGCCAGCAGCTTATCAGGGAACACTGAAGCTTTCTTT. This translates into CASSLSGNTEAFF.

The chain employs TRBV2 and TRBJ2-1, with 7 bases matching TRBD2. Germline V gene lookup returns CDR1 SNHLY and CDR2 FYNNEI. With 8 bases clipped from V and 4 bases from J, the junction kept 11 bases outside the gene matches. The CDR3 is made up of 15 amino acids. The CDR3 bases are TGTGCCAGCGGGGAGGGAAGAGGCCCTTACAATGAGCAGTTCTTC. It is translated as CASGEGRGPYNEQFF.